This T cell receptor (beta chain) was obtained from a study of blood T cells in healthy people across ages. Per the germline V gene, CDR1 is SGHRS and CDR2 is YFSETQ. The CDR3 contains 16 residues. V lost 4 bases to trimming and J lost 0 bases; unmatched junction nucleotides: 2. Together with a sample-barcoded 5' primer, a J-beta primer mix was included in a second PCR lasting 7 to 11 cycles. TCRdb passed the 5' RACE reads through MiXCR, listing each CDR3 protein once. The data contain over 750,000 distinct CDR3 sequences, about 25% of them singletons. These data are also associated with another study on T cells of mothers and their children.

Sequenced input: blood. The rearrangement links TRBV5-1 to TRBJ2-2, with 11 bases aligning to TRBD2. The TCR was taken from a boy aged 5-17 years in good health. CDR3 residues: CASSPSGRTNTGELFF. The CDR3, as DNA: TGCGCCAGCAGCCCTAGCGGGAGGACGAACACCGGGGAGCTGTTTTTT.